Listed here are 24 T cell receptor beta chains from one sample, sequenced in a study of blood T cell repertoires in COVID-19. TCRdb keeps only in-frame clones here, not all; method: immunoSEQ multiplex PCR. This sample carries 350,000 to 400,000 clones, around 90% of them seen once, and the ten largest clones take 6.5% to 7%. Material: peripheral blood. The receptor set was obtained from a young man with active or convalescent COVID-19.

The chain has TRBV5-6 and TRBJ1-3; the D gene is possibly TRBD1 (5 bases). Trimming took off 4 bases at V and 0 bases at J, with 14 bases between the two ends. The length of the CDR3 is 16 residues. In germline, CDR1 is SGHDT, CDR2 YYEEEE. This CDR3 reads CASSRQGTSSGNTIYF. CDR3 DNA sequence: TGTGCCAGCAGCCGTCAAGGGACTTCCTCTGGAAACACCATATATTTT. The complete variable domain, with remaining parts taken from reference TRBV5-6 and TRBJ1-3, reads DAGVTQSPTHLIKTRGQQVTLRCSPKSGHDTVSWYQQALGQGPQFIFQYYEEEERQRGNFPDRFSGHQFPNYSSELNVNALLLGDSALYLCASSRQGTSSGNTIYFGEGSWLTVV.

This clone was observed a few times. V is TRBV4-2 and J is TRBJ1-5; 9 nucleotides align to TRBD1. CDR1 is LGHNA, CDR2 YNFKEQ, per germline. Germline trimming cut 1 base from V and 5 bases from J; bases unmatched to any gene: 12. The CDR3 runs to 18 residues. This CDR3 reads CASSQGASGTGYDQPQHF. CDR3 in DNA: TGTGCCAGCAGCCAAGGGGCAAGCGGGACAGGGTACGATCAGCCCCAGCATTTT.

CDR3 DNA: TGTGCCACCAGCAGGGGTCCAGGTGACACCGGGGAGCTGTTTTTT. Translated: CATSRGPGDTGELFF. The chain uses TRBV15 and TRBJ2-2; no clear D. The CDR3 has 15 residues. Germline V lookup: CDR1 LNHNV, CDR2 YYDKDF (reference sequence). The V gene lost 3 bases and the J gene lost 3 bases, with 11 bases spanning the gap.

The chain links TRBV14 to TRBJ1-1; TRBD1 might be the D (5 bases). Germline V gene data show CDR1 as SGHDN and CDR2 as FVKESK. Between the trimmed V and J ends, which lost 3 bases and 5 bases, there was a span of 13 bases. The CDR3 has 14 residues. CDR3: CASSHRSGPTEAFF. DNA for the CDR3: TGTGCCAGCAGCCATAGGTCAGGGCCAACTGAAGCTTTCTTT.

The chain recombines TRBV5-1 with TRBJ2-7; TRBD1 matches at 7 bases. Germline trimming cut 3 bases from V and 2 bases from J; bases unmatched to any gene: 2. The length of the CDR3 is 13 residues. CDR1 and CDR2 (germline): SGHRS, YFSETQ. CDR3 coding DNA: TGCGCCAGCAGCTGGACAGGTGCCTACGAGCAGTACTTC. Encoded protein: CASSWTGAYEQYF.

The gene calls are TRBV11-2 and TRBJ1-1; D unclear. Germline loops: CDR1 SGHAT, CDR2 FQNNGV. The CDR3 runs to 14 residues. V was shortened by 7 bases and J by 4 bases, with 16 bases between the two germline ends. CDR3 DNA: TGTGCCAGCAACCCAAGAAAATCCGGCACTGAAGCTTTCTTT. It is translated as CASNPRKSGTEAFF. Variable domain in full (rest from reference TRBV11-2 and TRBJ1-1): EAGVAQSPRYKIIEKRQSVAFWCNPISGHATLYWYQQILGQGPKLLIQFQNNGVVDDSQLPKDRFSAERLKGVDSTLKIQPAKLEDSAVYLCASNPRKSGTEAFFGQGTRLTVV.

This chain connects TRBV6-5 to TRBJ1-5, with TRBD1 matching over 7 bases. Germline-derived CDR1 and CDR2 are MNHEY and SVGAGI. J lost 2 bases, V lost 9 bases, and 10 bases had no gene match. The CDR3 is 15 amino acids. CDR3 sequence reads: CASSTGVLGNQPQHF. For the CDR3, the DNA is TGTGCCAGTAGCACAGGGGTGTTAGGCAATCAGCCCCAGCATTTT.

V and J are TRBV10-3 and TRBJ1-1, with 7 bases matching TRBD1. The germline V gene has CDR1 ENHRY and CDR2 SYGVKD. The CDR3 is 17 residues long. The V and J ends lost 0 bases and 3 bases, in that order; junction bases with no gene match: 10. The CDR3 bases are TGTGCCATCAGTGAGTCAATCTTTGGGACAGACTACACTGAAGCTTTCTTT. Its protein product is CAISESIFGTDYTEAFF.

With respect to this clone: Other DNA sequences in this specimen translate into the identical CDR3. The chain joins TRBV24-1 to TRBJ2-3; D might be TRBD2 (7 bases). V was trimmed by 7 bases and J by 1 base, leaving 11 bases between them. Germline assignment: CDR1 KGHDR and CDR2 SFDVKD. This CDR3 is 14 amino acids long. The CDR3 coding sequence is TGTGCCACCAGCGAGGGGGGGGGCACAGATACGCAGTATTTT. Protein product: CATSEGGGTDTQYF.

The DNA of the CDR3 is TGTGCCAGCAGCTTAGCGTACGGGGGTGAGCAGTTCTTC. Translation gives CASSLAYGGEQFF. J is TRBJ2-1 and V is TRBV7-7; TRBD2 might be the D (6 bases). Looked up from germline, CDR1 is SSHAT and CDR2 is FNYEAQ (reference sequence). The CDR3 totals 13 residues. V was pared by 0 bases and J by 9 bases, with 9 bases between.

The chain recombines TRBV29-1 with TRBJ1-1; D possibly corresponds to TRBD1 (6 bases). Between the trimmed V and J ends, which lost 6 bases and 2 bases, there was a span of 13 bases. This CDR3 is 13 amino acids long. CDR1 SQVTM and CDR2 ANQGSEA come from the germline V gene. The CDR3 DNA reads TGCAGCGTGGACCGGACAGATAACACTGAAGCTTTCTTT. This gives the protein CSVDRTDNTEAFF.

V usage is TRBV5-5 and J usage is TRBJ1-5, with 11 positions matching TRBD1. V was clipped by 0 bases and J by 0 bases; unmatched bases: 2. This CDR3 spans 17 amino acids. The V gene's germline CDR1 is SGHKS and CDR2 YYEKEE (reference sequence). CDR3 sequence: CASSLVGTGGSNQPQHF. The CDR3 DNA reads TGTGCCAGCAGCTTGGTTGGGACAGGGGGTAGCAATCAGCCCCAGCATTTT.

V and J are TRBV7-9 and TRBJ2-3, with TRBD1 as a possible D gene (5 bases). The CDR3 extends over 14 amino acids. Trimming shortened V by 5 bases and J by 9 bases, and 18 bases separated the two germline ends. CDR1 and CDR2 (germline): SEHNR, FQNEAQ (reference sequence). The CDR3 region has the DNA TGTGCCAGCAGCCCTGGCTCAGGGTGGGGCACGCAGTATTTT. Residues: CASSPGSGWGTQYF.

Written as DNA, the CDR3 is TGTGCCATCGGACAGGGGGCGAACACTGAAGCTTTCTTT. Protein product: CAIGQGANTEAFF. J is TRBJ1-1 and V is TRBV10-3; 11 bases align to TRBD1. The CDR3 length is 13 residues. Unmatched junction bases numbered 0, after V lost 8 bases and J lost 1 base. CDR1 ENHRY and CDR2 SYGVKD come from the germline V gene.

This chain links TRBV18 with TRBJ2-5; weak D call: TRBD2 (6 bases). The ends were cut back, 2 bases at V and 5 bases at J, with 21 bases in the middle. The germline V gene has CDR1 KGHSH and CDR2 LQKENI. There are 17 residues in the CDR3. Here the CDR3 reads CASSPSTAGGSGETQYF. The CDR3 nucleotides read TGTGCCAGCTCACCATCGACGGCTGGGGGGTCGGGGGAGACCCAGTACTTC.

This clone was counted a single time. V is TRBV4-3 and J is TRBJ1-6; possible D gene TRBD1, 6 bases. The CDR3 extends over 14 amino acids. Germline V gives CDR1 LGHNA, CDR2 YSLEER. V lost 0 bases, J lost 10 bases, and 10 bases lay in between. The CDR3 DNA follows: TGCGCCAGCAGCCAAGACGCAGGGACATCACCCCTCCACTTT. This sequence encodes CASSQDAGTSPLHF.

V usage is TRBV27 and J usage is TRBJ2-1; 12 nucleotides line up with TRBD2. Germline-derived CDR1 and CDR2 are MNHEY and SMNVEV (reference sequence). The length of the CDR3 is 20 residues. V dropped 4 bases and J dropped 0; count of bases not matched to a gene: 13. CDR3 residues: CASSSSGLAGRGGSYNEQFF. The CDR3 DNA sequence: TGTGCCAGCAGTTCCTCCGGACTAGCGGGGAGGGGGGGCTCCTACAATGAGCAGTTCTTC.

J is TRBJ2-4 and V is TRBV7-9; 13 nucleotides line up with TRBD2. CDR3 size: 17 residues. The junction had 4 bases not matched to a gene; V was cut back by 5 bases and J by 0 bases. Germline CDR1 is SEHNR and CDR2 is FQNEAQ (reference sequence). The chain's CDR3 is CASSPGLAGVAKNIQYF. In DNA form, the CDR3 reads TGTGCCAGCAGCCCCGGACTAGCGGGGGTAGCCAAAAACATTCAGTACTTC.

The chain couples TRBV27 to TRBJ2-3; D might be TRBD1 (8 bases). This CDR3 spans 21 amino acids. Looked up from germline, CDR1 is MNHEY and CDR2 is SMNVEV (reference sequence). The germline V and J ends were trimmed by 1 base and 0 bases, with 26 bases remaining between them. Here the CDR3 DNA reads TGTGCCAGCAGTTTATTAGGTTTTAGGACAGGGAGGGTGTCCAGCACAGATACGCAGTATTTT. Translating gives CASSLLGFRTGRVSSTDTQYF.

The V call is TRBV28, the J call TRBJ2-7; TRBD2 matches 11 bases. V dropped 5 bases and J dropped 2; count of bases not matched to a gene: 5. CDR1 and CDR2 (germline): MDHEN, SYDVKM. The length of the CDR3 is 15 residues. The CDR3, as DNA: TGTGCCAGCAGTGCCCTAGCGGGAGGTGCCTACGAGCAGTACTTC. Translation: CASSALAGGAYEQYF.

The chain links TRBV7-9 to TRBJ2-2, with unresolved D. Germline V lookup: CDR1 SEHNR, CDR2 FQNEAQ (reference sequence). This CDR3 is built from 14 residues. With 3 bases removed from V and 4 bases from J, the gap between germline ends came to 9 bases. CDR3 sequence reads: CASSLLASTGELFF. The CDR3, as DNA: TGTGCCAGCAGCTTGTTAGCTAGCACCGGGGAGCTGTTTTTT.

The V and J genes are TRBV2 and TRBJ1-3; 8 positions match TRBD1. The CDR3 is made up of 15 amino acids. V lost 3 bases to trimming and J lost 2 bases; unmatched junction nucleotides: 3. CDR1 is SNHLY and CDR2 is FYNNEI in the germline V gene. CDR3 protein: CASSDRGLAGNTIYF. Here the CDR3 DNA reads TGTGCCAGCAGTGACAGGGGGCTGGCTGGAAACACCATATATTTT.

The chain joins TRBV21-1 to TRBJ1-5; whether TRBD1, the table's D call, matches the DNA was not checked. TRBV21-1 is a pseudogene locus. The CDR3 loop spans 18 amino acids. CDR3 coding DNA: TGTGCCAGCAGCAAAGTTCTCGGGGACAGGGGGGGGAATCAGCCCCAGCATTTT. It specifies CASSKVLGDRGGNQPQHF.

J is TRBJ1-4 and V is TRBV12-3 or TRBV12-4; D unclear. V was pared by 10 bases and J by 8 bases, with 17 bases between. CDR3 length: 13 amino acids. CDR3 amino acids: CAISAARIEKLFF. CDR3 DNA: TGTGCCATTTCGGCCGCTAGGATAGAAAAACTGTTTTTT.